This TCR beta chain was obtained from a study of blood T cell repertoires in COVID-19. Study summary: Both acute and convalescent COVID-19 samples were obtained from the United States, Italy and Spain.

This clone was picked up a small number of times. Authors' analysis steps: Nucleated cell counts were estimated from reference gene primer amplification. Using immunoSEQ multiplex PCR, the repertoire was profiled, and TCRdb retains in-frame clones only, with some absent. The V and J calls and the clone size are those of that table, but D and trimming were determined from the DNA. This sample has approximately 93,000 clones, with about 77% found just once. The germline CDR1 and CDR2 sequences are SQVTM and ANQGSEA. CDR3 length: 11 residues. Trimming pared 8 bases from V and 4 bases from J, leaving 11 bases between.

This TCR was recovered from a woman older than 75 with acute or convalescent COVID-19. Source material: peripheral blood. This rearrangement joins TRBV29-1 to TRBJ2-5; D is unresolved. CDR3 coding DNA: TGCAGCTTCGGTGGAGTAGAGACCCAGTACTTC. Translation: CSFGGVETQYF.